These T cell receptor beta chains were read from a single sample in a study of OX40 agonist ivuxolimab in advanced cancers. TCRdb keeps only in-frame clones here, not all; method: immunoSEQ multiplex PCR. The table lists around 18,000 clones, 80% to 90% of them singletons. The specimen comprised CD4+ or CD8+ T cells sorted from blood, sampled in a trial of the OX40 agonist ivuxolimab. Receptors originate from an adult with an advanced solid tumor such as melanoma, head and neck, liver or kidney cancer. The CDR3 runs from the conserved cysteine through the conserved F or W. D genes are given only for firm matches. Size tells how often a clone was seen (once, few, many) or the class of an expanded clone, and some rows leave it out.

size,V,J,D,length,CDR3,DNA
.,TRBV16,TRBJ2-1,TRBD1,15,CASSQGQGALNEQFF,TGTGCCAGCAGCCAGGGACAGGGGGCATTGAATGAGCAGTTCTTC
.,TRBV19,TRBJ2-5,TRBD1,16,CASSPRQGALLETQYF,TGTGCCAGTAGTCCCAGACAGGGGGCTCTACTGGAGACCCAGTACTTC
.,TRBV7-3,TRBJ2-3,.,16,CASSLLGGSGTDTQYF,TGTGCCAGCAGCCTCCTGGGGGGATCCGGCACAGATACGCAGTATTTT
few,TRBV5-5,TRBJ2-1,.,14,CASSLSGGYNEQFF,TGTGCCAGCAGCTTGTCAGGGGGGTACAATGAGCAGTTCTTC
few,TRBV4-1,TRBJ2-7,TRBD2,14,CASSQVGRATEQYF,TGCGCCAGCAGCCAAGTCGGGAGGGCCACCGAGCAGTACTTC
medium-sized,TRBV4-1,TRBJ2-2,.,15,CASSLPGFTSGELFF,TGCGCCAGCAGCCTGCCGGGCTTCACATCCGGGGAGCTGTTTTTT
.,TRBV27,TRBJ2-1,TRBD1,13,CASRLTGVYEQFF,TGTGCCAGCAGACTGACAGGGGTTTACGAGCAGTTCTTC
.,TRBV4-3,TRBJ2-2,.,14,CASSGGTNTGELFF,TGCGCCAGCAGCGGAGGGACGAACACCGGGGAGCTGTTTTTT
.,TRBV9,TRBJ2-1,TRBD2,17,CASSVATGGTYYNEQFF,TGTGCCAGCAGCGTAGCTACGGGGGGGACCTACTACAATGAGCAGTTCTTC
.,TRBV5-4,TRBJ2-6,.,15,CASSPGSSGANVLTF,TGTGCCAGCAGCCCAGGGAGCTCTGGGGCCAACGTCCTGACTTTC